The sequence of this TCR beta chain was determined in a study of cytomegalovirus exposure and HLA in healthy donors. 60 Vbeta and 13 Jbeta primers were used in PCR. Some clones are missing from TCRdb's copy, which holds only in-frame ones; the method was immunoSEQ multiplex PCR. The sample includes 81,000 or so clones, 77% of them seen just once. Turning to this clone: Its specificity is unknown.

Study outcomes and limitations: TCR beta V- and J-gene trimming was later associated with a missense DCLRE1C variant. Reportedly, cytomegalovirus status was diagnosed with high sensitivity and specificity.

The CDR3 sequence is 17 residues long. CDR1 and CDR2 from the germline V gene are LNHDA and SQIVND (reference sequence). With V trimmed by 3 bases and J by 2 bases, 12 bases remained unmatched. The sequencing input was PBMCs. The V and J genes are TRBV19 and TRBJ2-7; 8 positions match TRBD1. This TCR was recovered from a man in his fifties in good health and CMV-seropositive. The CDR3 loop reads CASSMAAGTGLPYEQYF. CDR3 coding DNA: TGTGCCAGTAGTATGGCCGCCGGGACAGGTCTCCCCTACGAGCAGTACTTC.